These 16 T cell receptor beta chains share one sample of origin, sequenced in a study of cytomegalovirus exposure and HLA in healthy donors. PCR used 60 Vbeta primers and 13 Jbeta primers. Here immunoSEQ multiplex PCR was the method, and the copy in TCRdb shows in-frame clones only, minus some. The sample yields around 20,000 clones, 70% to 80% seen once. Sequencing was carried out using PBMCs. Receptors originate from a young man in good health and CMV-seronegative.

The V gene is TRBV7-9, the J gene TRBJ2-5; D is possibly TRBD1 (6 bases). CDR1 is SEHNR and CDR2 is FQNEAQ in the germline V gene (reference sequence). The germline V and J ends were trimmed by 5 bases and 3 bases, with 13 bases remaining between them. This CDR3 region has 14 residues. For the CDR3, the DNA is TGTGCCAGCAGCGAAAGGACAGAGAAAGAGACCCAGTACTTC. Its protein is CASSERTEKETQYF.

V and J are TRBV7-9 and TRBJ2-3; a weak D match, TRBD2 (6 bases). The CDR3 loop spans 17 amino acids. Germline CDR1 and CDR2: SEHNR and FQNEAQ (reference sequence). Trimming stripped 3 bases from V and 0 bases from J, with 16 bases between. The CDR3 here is CASSLEAVAASTDTQYF. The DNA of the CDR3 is TGTGCCAGCAGCTTGGAAGCCGTAGCGGCTAGCACAGATACGCAGTATTTT.

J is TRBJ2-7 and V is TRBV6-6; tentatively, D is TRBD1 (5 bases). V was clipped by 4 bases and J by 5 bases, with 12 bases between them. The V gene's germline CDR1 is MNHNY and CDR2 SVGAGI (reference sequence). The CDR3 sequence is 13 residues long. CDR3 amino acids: CASSFRESNEQYF. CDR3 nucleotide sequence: TGTGCCAGCAGTTTCAGGGAATCGAACGAGCAGTACTTC.

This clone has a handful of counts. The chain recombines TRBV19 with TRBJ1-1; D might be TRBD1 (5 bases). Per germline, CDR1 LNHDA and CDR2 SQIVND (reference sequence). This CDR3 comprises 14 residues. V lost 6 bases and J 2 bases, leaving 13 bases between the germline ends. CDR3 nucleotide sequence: TGTGCCAGTAGACCCGGACACTTAAACACTGAAGCTTTCTTT. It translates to CASRPGHLNTEAFF. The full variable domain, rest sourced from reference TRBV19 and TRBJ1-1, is DGGITQSPKYLFRKEGQNVTLSCEQNLNHDAMYWYRQDPGQGLRLIYYSQIVNDFQKGDIAEGYSVSREKKESFPLTVTSAQKNPTAFYLCASRPGHLNTEAFFGQGTRLTVV.

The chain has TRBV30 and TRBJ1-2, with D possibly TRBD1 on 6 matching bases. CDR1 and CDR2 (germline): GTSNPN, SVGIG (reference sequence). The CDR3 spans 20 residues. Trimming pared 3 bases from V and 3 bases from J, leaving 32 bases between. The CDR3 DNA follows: TGTGCCTGGAGCGTCTTCCCAGGGCCACGAGGGGGGGGTCAAGACTATGGCTACACCTTC. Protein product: CAWSVFPGPRGGGQDYGYTF.

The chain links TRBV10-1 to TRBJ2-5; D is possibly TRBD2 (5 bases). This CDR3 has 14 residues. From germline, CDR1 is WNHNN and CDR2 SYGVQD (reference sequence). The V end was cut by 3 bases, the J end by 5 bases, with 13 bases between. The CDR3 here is CASSDSRVGETQYF. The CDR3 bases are TGCGCCAGCAGTGATTCGCGGGTTGGGGAGACCCAGTACTTC.

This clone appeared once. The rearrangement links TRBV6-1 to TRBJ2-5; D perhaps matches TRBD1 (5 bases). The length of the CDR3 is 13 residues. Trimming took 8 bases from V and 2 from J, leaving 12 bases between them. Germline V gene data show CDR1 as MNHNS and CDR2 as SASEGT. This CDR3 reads CASDRTQQETQYF. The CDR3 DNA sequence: TGTGCCAGCGACAGAACCCAACAAGAGACCCAGTACTTC.

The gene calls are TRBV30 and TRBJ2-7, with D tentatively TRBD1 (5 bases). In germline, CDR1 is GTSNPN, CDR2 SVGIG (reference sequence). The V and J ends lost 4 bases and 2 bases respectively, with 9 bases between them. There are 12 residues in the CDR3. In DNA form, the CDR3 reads TGTGCCTGGAACCCAGGGCCCTACGAGCAGTACTTC. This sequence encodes CAWNPGPYEQYF.

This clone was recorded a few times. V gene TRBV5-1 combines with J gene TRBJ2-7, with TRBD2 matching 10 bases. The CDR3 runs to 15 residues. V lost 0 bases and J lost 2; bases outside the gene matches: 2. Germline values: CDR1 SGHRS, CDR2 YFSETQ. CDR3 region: CASSLGLAGAYEQYF. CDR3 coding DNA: TGCGCCAGCAGCTTGGGTCTAGCGGGAGCCTACGAGCAGTACTTC.

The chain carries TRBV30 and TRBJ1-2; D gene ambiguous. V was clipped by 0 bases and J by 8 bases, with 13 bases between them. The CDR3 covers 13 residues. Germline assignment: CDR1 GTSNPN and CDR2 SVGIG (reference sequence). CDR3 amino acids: CAWSVGLAGGYTF. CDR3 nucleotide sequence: TGTGCCTGGAGTGTGGGTCTAGCGGGGGGCTACACCTTC.

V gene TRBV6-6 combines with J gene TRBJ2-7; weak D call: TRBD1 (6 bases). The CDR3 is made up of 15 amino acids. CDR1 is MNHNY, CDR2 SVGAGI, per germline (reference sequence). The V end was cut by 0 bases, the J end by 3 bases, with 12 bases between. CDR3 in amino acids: CASSYSSDRIYEQYF. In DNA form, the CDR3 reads TGTGCCAGCAGTTACTCGAGCGACAGGATCTACGAGCAGTACTTC.

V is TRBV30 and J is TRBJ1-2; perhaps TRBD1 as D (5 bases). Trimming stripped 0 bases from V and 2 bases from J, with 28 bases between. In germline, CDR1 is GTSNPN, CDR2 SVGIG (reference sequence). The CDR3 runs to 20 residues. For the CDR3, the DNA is TGTGCCTGGAGTGTAAGTCTCTTCCTTGGTCAGGGCCGAAGGAACTATGGCTACACCTTC. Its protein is CAWSVSLFLGQGRRNYGYTF.

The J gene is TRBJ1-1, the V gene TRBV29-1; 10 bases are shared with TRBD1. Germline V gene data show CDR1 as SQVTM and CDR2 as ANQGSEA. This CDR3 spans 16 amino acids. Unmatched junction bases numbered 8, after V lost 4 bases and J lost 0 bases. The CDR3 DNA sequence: TGCAGCGTTGCCTACCGGGACAGGGGAATGAACACTGAAGCTTTCTTT. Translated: CSVAYRDRGMNTEAFF.

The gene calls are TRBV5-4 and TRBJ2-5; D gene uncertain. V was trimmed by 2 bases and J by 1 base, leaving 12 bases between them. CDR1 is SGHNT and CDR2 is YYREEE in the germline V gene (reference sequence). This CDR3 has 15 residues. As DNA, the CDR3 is TGTGCCAGCAGCTTCTATCCTGTCCCCCAAGAGACCCAGTACTTC. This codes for CASSFYPVPQETQYF. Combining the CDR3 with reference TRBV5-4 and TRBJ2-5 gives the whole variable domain ETGVTQSPTHLIKTRGQQVTLRCSSQSGHNTVSWYQQALGQGPQFIFQYYREEENGRGNFPPRFSGLQFPNYSSELNVNALELDDSALYLCASSFYPVPQETQYFGPGTRLLVL.

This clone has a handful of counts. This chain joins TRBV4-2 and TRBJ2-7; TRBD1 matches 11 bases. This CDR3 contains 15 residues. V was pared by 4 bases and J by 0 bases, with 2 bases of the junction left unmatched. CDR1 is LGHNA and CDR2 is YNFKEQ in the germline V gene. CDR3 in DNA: TGTGCCAGCAGCCCTGGGACAGGGGGCTCCTACGAGCAGTACTTC. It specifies CASSPGTGGSYEQYF.

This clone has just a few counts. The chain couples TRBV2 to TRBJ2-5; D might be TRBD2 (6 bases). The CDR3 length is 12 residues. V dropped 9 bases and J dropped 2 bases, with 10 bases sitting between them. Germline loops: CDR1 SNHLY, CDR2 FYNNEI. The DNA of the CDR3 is TGTGCCAGTAGGGACTGGCAAGAGACCCAGTACTTC. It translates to CASRDWQETQYF.